This entry lists 30 T cell receptor beta chains sequenced from one sample in a study of CD8 T cells in ankylosing spondylitis. TCRdb passed the 5' RACE reads through MiXCR, listing each CDR3 protein once. Here the sample spans fewer than 200,000 distinct CDR3 sequences, 15% to 20% being singletons. Specimen: blood, either unsorted or a sorted T cell fraction (not recorded which). Receptors originate from a male donor with ankylosing spondylitis or in good health (not recorded which).

Points on this clonotype: The germline gene is not matched at one end of the junction; a read error may be the cause. This sequence joins TRBV20-1 and TRBJ2-2; possible D gene TRBD2, 5 bases. Germline V gene lookup returns CDR1 DFQATT and CDR2 SNEGSKA (reference sequence). The CDR3 sequence is 11 residues long. The CDR3 here is CSAGRPGELFF. In nucleotides, the CDR3 is TGCAGTGCTGGCCGGCCCGGGGAGTTGTTTTTT.

At least ten counts were recorded for this clonotype. This chain joins TRBV10-3 and TRBJ2-1; D remains ambiguous. The CDR3 length is 15 residues. Germline values: CDR1 ENHRY, CDR2 SYGVKD. The ends were cut back, 0 bases at V and 4 bases at J, with 10 bases in the middle. Here the CDR3 DNA reads TGTGCCATCAGTGAGTCTGGGGATCGGTACAATGAGCAGTTCTTC. This encodes CAISESGDRYNEQFF.

This clonotype has ten or more counts. CDR3 sequence: CASSVRRTSTDTQYF. The CDR3 nucleotides read TGTGCCAGCAGTGTCCGGCGAACTAGCACAGATACGCAGTATTTT. This chain joins TRBV27 and TRBJ2-3; D uncertain. Germline values: CDR1 MNHEY, CDR2 SMNVEV (reference sequence). V gave up 5 bases and J gave up 0 bases, with 12 bases separating them. The length of the CDR3 is 15 residues.

At least ten counts were recorded for this clonotype. The V and J genes are TRBV5-1 and TRBJ1-4; D possibly corresponds to TRBD1 (6 bases). The CDR3 covers 15 residues. Germline values: CDR1 SGHRS, CDR2 YFSETQ. With 0 bases removed from V and 5 bases from J, the gap between germline ends came to 11 bases. DNA of the CDR3: TGCGCCAGCAGCTTGGAGATCGGGACAAATGAAAAACTGTTTTTT. This codes for CASSLEIGTNEKLFF.

The chain couples TRBV10-3 to TRBJ2-1; D gene ambiguous. There are 13 residues in the CDR3. CDR1 is ENHRY, CDR2 SYGVKD, per germline. Trimming cost V 4 bases and J 5 bases, with 9 bases left between them. In DNA form, the CDR3 reads TGTGCCATCAGTGGGGGTGGTAACAATGAGCAGTTCTTC. Protein: CAISGGGNNEQFF.

This clonotype was observed many times. The CDR3 DNA is TGCGCCAGCAGCCCTAACCCGTCGACAGGGGGATACGAGCAGTACTTC. Residues: CASSPNPSTGGYEQYF. The V and J genes are TRBV5-1 and TRBJ2-7; the match to TRBD1 covers 9 bases. The CDR3 has 16 residues. The germline CDR1 and CDR2 sequences are SGHRS and YFSETQ. The J segment lost 4 bases and the V segment lost 4 bases, leaving 12 bases of the junction unmatched.

The genes are TRBV11-1 and TRBJ1-1; the D is unclear. The CDR3 has 15 residues. Germline V gene data show CDR1 as SGHAT and CDR2 as FQDESV (reference sequence). V was shortened by 5 bases and J by 1 base, with 14 bases between the two germline ends. CDR3 sequence (DNA): TGTGCCAGCAGCCCTACGACGGGCCAGAACACTGAAGCTTTCTTT. This codes for CASSPTTGQNTEAFF.

The V and J genes are TRBV10-3 and TRBJ2-7; 10 nucleotides agree with TRBD1. Trimming at V came to 8 bases and at J to 2 bases, leaving 3 bases not matched to a gene. Per germline, CDR1 ENHRY and CDR2 SYGVKD. This CDR3 spans 13 amino acids. CDR3 in amino acids: CAIGDRGAYEQYF. For the CDR3, the DNA is TGTGCCATCGGGGACAGGGGTGCCTACGAGCAGTACTTC.

In this sample, this clonotype turned up many times. CDR3 amino acids: CASRAPPGDTQYF. The DNA for the CDR3 is TGTGCCAGCAGGGCCCCCCCCGGAGATACGCAGTATTTT. The rearrangement joins TRBV11-2 to TRBJ2-3; D remains ambiguous. Trimming took 6 bases from V and 5 from J, leaving 12 bases between them. The germline CDR1 and CDR2 sequences are SGHAT and FQNNGV. The CDR3 is 13 residues long.

This clonotype was seen many times. The V gene is TRBV20-1, the J gene TRBJ2-3; 7 nucleotides agree with TRBD2. CDR1 is DFQATT and CDR2 is SNEGSKA in the germline V gene (reference sequence). The trim removed 3 bases at V and 2 bases at J, leaving 5 bases unmatched. This CDR3 contains 14 residues. The CDR3 is CSARLGGNTDTQYF. As DNA, the CDR3 is TGCAGTGCTAGGCTCGGGGGGAACACAGATACGCAGTATTTT.

This clonotype was picked up many times. V and J are TRBV6-1 and TRBJ1-5, with D possibly TRBD1 on 5 matching bases. The V gene lost 7 bases and the J gene lost 1 base, with 11 bases spanning the gap. Per germline, CDR1 MNHNS and CDR2 SASEGT. This CDR3 comprises 14 residues. The CDR3 DNA reads TGTGCCAGCAAGGACACTGGGAGCAATCAGCCCCAGCATTTT. Translated, it gives CASKDTGSNQPQHF.

This clonotype was detected only a few times. V and J are TRBV5-1 and TRBJ2-7, with 8 bases that match TRBD1. J lost 3 bases, V lost 0 bases, and 2 bases had no gene match. The CDR3 covers 14 residues. In germline, CDR1 is SGHRS, CDR2 YFSETQ. CDR3 protein: CASSLEGTGYEQYF. The CDR3 DNA reads TGCGCCAGCAGCTTGGAAGGGACAGGCTACGAGCAGTACTTC.

This clonotype came up many times. V usage is TRBV29-1 and J usage is TRBJ2-7; D unresolved. Germline-derived CDR1 and CDR2 are SQVTM and ANQGSEA. The V end lost 1 base, the J end lost 3 bases, and 10 bases lay between the germline ends. This CDR3 comprises 13 residues. CDR3 sequence reads: CSVEGEKFYEQYF. The CDR3 DNA reads as TGCAGCGTTGAAGGAGAAAAGTTCTACGAGCAGTACTTC.

V usage is TRBV20-1 and J usage is TRBJ2-7; TRBD2 matches at 16 bases. From germline, CDR1 is DFQATT and CDR2 SNEGSKA (reference sequence). V gave up 6 bases and J gave up 3 bases; unmatched junction bases: 2. The CDR3 runs 14 residues. CDR3 amino acids: CSAGLAGGYYEQYF. The CDR3 DNA reads as TGCAGTGCGGGACTAGCGGGAGGGTACTACGAGCAGTACTTC.

This clonotype has at least ten counts. The chain employs TRBV5-1 and TRBJ2-1; TRBD2 matches 8 bases. Germline CDR1 is SGHRS and CDR2 is YFSETQ. This CDR3 contains 15 residues. The V segment lost 4 bases and the J segment 5 bases; nucleotides outside the gene matches: 8. This CDR3 is CASSTAAGGDNEQFF. The CDR3 DNA is TGCGCCAGCAGCACCGCCGCGGGAGGAGACAATGAGCAGTTCTTC. Together with reference TRBV5-1 and TRBJ2-1, the CDR3 gives the full variable domain: KAGVTQTPRYLIKTRGQQVTLSCSPISGHRSVSWYQQTPGQGLQFLFEYFSETQRNKGNFPGRFSGRQFSNSRSEMNVSTLELGDSALYLCASSTAAGGDNEQFFGPGTRLTVL.

The V call is TRBV12-3 or TRBV12-4, the J call TRBJ2-5; TRBD2 is a possible D gene (5 bases). The CDR3 is made up of 13 amino acids. Trimming removed 4 bases at V and 4 bases at J, with 10 bases between. CDR3 sequence: CASSSGIRETQYF. CDR3 bases: TGTGCCAGCAGTTCGGGGATTCGAGAGACCCAGTACTTC.

This clonotype was seen more than once but under ten times. V is TRBV6-1 and J is TRBJ1-5; a possible D gene is TRBD1 (5 bases). The germline V gene has CDR1 MNHNS and CDR2 SASEGT. Trimming removed 6 bases from V and 2 bases from J, with 11 bases in between. There are 14 residues in the CDR3. CDR3 sequence: CASRGREGNQPQHF. Here the CDR3 DNA reads TGTGCCAGCAGGGGCAGGGAGGGCAATCAGCCCCAGCATTTT.

This clonotype has a count of ten or more. The chain combines TRBV6-1 with TRBJ1-1; tentative D call: TRBD1 (5 bases). V lost 7 bases, J lost 3 bases, and 12 bases lay in between. CDR3 length: 13 amino acids. The germline gives CDR1 MNHNS, CDR2 SASEGT. The CDR3 reads CASTSQGYTEAFF. In nucleotides, the CDR3 is TGTGCCAGCACCTCCCAGGGCTACACTGAAGCTTTCTTT.

Ten or more counts support this clonotype. Written as DNA, the CDR3 is TGCAGTGCTTTCCAGGACGCCCAGCACGGCTACACCTTC. Residues: CSAFQDAQHGYTF. The chain uses TRBV20-1 and TRBJ1-2; D gene ambiguous. Germline V lookup: CDR1 DFQATT, CDR2 SNEGSKA (reference sequence). This CDR3 comprises 13 residues. The V end was cut by 5 bases, the J end by 8 bases, with 18 bases between.

This clonotype showed up just a few times. This chain joins TRBV7-6 and TRBJ2-3; TRBD1 agrees at 7 bases. The CDR3 is 15 residues long. Losses at the gene ends were 4 bases for V and 2 bases for J; bases not matched to a gene: 6. CDR1 is SGHVS, CDR2 FNYEAQ, per germline. The CDR3 sequence: CASSSAGTVTDTQYF. The CDR3 DNA sequence: TGTGCCAGCAGCTCGGCCGGGACAGTCACAGATACGCAGTATTTT.

The gene calls are TRBV28 and TRBJ2-6; 10 bases line up with TRBD1. Germline V gene sequence: CDR1 MDHEN, CDR2 SYDVKM. CDR3 length: 18 residues. Trimming cost V 3 bases and J 0 bases; bases outside gene matches: 5. CDR3 sequence (DNA): TGTGCCAGCAGTTTGGGGACAGGGGCCCACTCTGGGGCCAACGTCCTGACTTTC. Translation: CASSLGTGAHSGANVLTF.

There are many counts of this clonotype. The V gene is TRBV5-1, the J gene TRBJ2-1, with D unresolved. Germline V gene sequence: CDR1 SGHRS, CDR2 YFSETQ. This CDR3 region has 13 residues. Trimming removed 4 bases at V and 9 bases at J, with 14 bases between. Here the CDR3 DNA reads TGCGCCAGCAGCCCGGAAATGGGCCTTGAGCAGTTCTTC. Protein sequence: CASSPEMGLEQFF.

DNA of the CDR3: TGTGCCAGCAGCTTGGTTCGCCACGGGGCTAAAGAGCAGTTCTTC. It specifies CASSLVRHGAKEQFF. V and J are TRBV5-5 and TRBJ2-1, with D possibly called TRBD1 or TRBD2 (5 bases each). V dropped 0 bases and J dropped 10 bases, with 17 bases sitting between them. Germline V gene data show CDR1 as SGHKS and CDR2 as YYEKEE (reference sequence). The CDR3 is 15 residues long.

This clonotype was counted many times. The chain employs TRBV20-1 and TRBJ1-4; the match to TRBD1 covers 8 bases. V lost 6 bases, J lost 6 bases, and 3 bases stayed unmatched. This CDR3 contains 12 residues. Germline V gives CDR1 DFQATT, CDR2 SNEGSKA (reference sequence). The CDR3 nucleotides are TGCAGTGCGGACAGGGAGGATGAAAAACTGTTTTTT. It encodes CSADREDEKLFF.

This clonotype was seen a few times. A much more abundant neighbour one base away suggests this may be a read error. The chain joins TRBV5-1 to TRBJ2-5; D unresolved. The CDR3 sequence is 13 residues long. The germline V gene encodes CDR1 SGHRS and CDR2 YFSETQ. Trimming cost V 3 bases and J 1 base, with 7 bases left between them. The CDR3 nucleotides are TGCGCCAGCAGCTCCGGGCCCCAAGAGACCCAGTACTTC. This gives the protein CASSSGPQETQYF.

The chain joins TRBV2 to TRBJ2-7, with D maybe TRBD1 (5 bases). The germline gives CDR1 SNHLY, CDR2 FYNNEI. Trimming left V 4 bases short and J 0 bases short, with 13 bases between. This CDR3 region has 15 residues. The CDR3 DNA is TGTGCCAGCAGTGGTGGACACCGGTTCTCCTACGAGCAGTACTTC. Its translation: CASSGGHRFSYEQYF.

A remark on this clonotype: A read error may produce the germline difference seen at one junction end. The V gene is TRBV5-4, the J gene TRBJ2-2, with D perhaps matching TRBD2 (6 bases). This CDR3 has 16 residues. Germline-derived CDR1 and CDR2 are SGHNT and YYREEE (reference sequence). As DNA, the CDR3 is TGTACCAGCAGCCCCCCTAGCGCCTCCGTTTCCGGGGAGCTGTTTTTT. Protein sequence: CTSSPPSASVSGELFF.

This clonotype was seen only a few times. The chain recombines TRBV29-1 with TRBJ1-3, with D unclear. Trimming removed 0 bases at V and 0 bases at J, with 3 bases between. Per the germline V gene, CDR1 is SQVTM and CDR2 is ANQGSEA. The CDR3 length is 13 residues. The CDR3 DNA reads as TGCAGCGTTGAAGATAGCTCTGGAAACACCATATATTTT. Translated, it gives CSVEDSSGNTIYF.

The rearrangement links TRBV29-1 to TRBJ2-7; unclear D gene. The CDR3 sequence is 14 residues long. V lost 1 base and J lost 2, with 12 bases in between. Germline lookup yields CDR1 SQVTM and CDR2 ANQGSEA. The chain's CDR3 is CSVEVPGRTYEQYF. As DNA, the CDR3 is TGCAGCGTTGAAGTGCCCGGACGGACCTACGAGCAGTACTTC.

V usage is TRBV7-9 and J usage is TRBJ1-2, with D maybe TRBD1 (5 bases). CDR3 length: 16 amino acids. Germline V lookup: CDR1 SEHNR, CDR2 FQNEAQ (reference sequence). With 1 base removed from V and 0 bases from J, the gap between germline ends came to 12 bases. CDR3: CASSLGGVLSNYGYTF. DNA of the CDR3: TGTGCCAGCAGCTTAGGAGGGGTCCTCTCTAACTATGGCTACACCTTC.